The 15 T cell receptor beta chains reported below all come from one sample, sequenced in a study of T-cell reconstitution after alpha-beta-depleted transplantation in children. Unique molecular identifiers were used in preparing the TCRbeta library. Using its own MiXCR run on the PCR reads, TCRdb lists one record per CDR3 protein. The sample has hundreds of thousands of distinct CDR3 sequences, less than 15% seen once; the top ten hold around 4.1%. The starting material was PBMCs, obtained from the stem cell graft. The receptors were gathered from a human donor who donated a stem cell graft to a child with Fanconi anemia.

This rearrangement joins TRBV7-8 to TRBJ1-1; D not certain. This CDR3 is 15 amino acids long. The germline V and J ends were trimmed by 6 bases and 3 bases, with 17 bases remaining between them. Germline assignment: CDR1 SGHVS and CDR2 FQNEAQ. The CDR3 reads CASSPHQRVHTEAFF. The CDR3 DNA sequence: TGTGCCAGCAGTCCTCACCAGAGGGTACACACTGAAGCTTTCTTT.

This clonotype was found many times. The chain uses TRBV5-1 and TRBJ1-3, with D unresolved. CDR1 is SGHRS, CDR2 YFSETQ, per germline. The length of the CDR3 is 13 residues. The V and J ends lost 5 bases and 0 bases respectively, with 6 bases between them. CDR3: CASRDLSGNTIYF. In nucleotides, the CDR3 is TGCGCCAGCAGAGACCTCTCTGGAAACACCATATATTTT.

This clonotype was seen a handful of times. In DNA, the CDR3 is TGTGCCAGCAGTTTTCACCAGGGAGGGGAGACCCAGTACTTC. Its protein product is CASSFHQGGETQYF. The chain employs TRBV12-3 or TRBV12-4 and TRBJ2-5; 7 bases fit TRBD2. Unmatched junction bases numbered 6, after V lost 3 bases and J lost 5 bases. The CDR3 contains 14 residues.

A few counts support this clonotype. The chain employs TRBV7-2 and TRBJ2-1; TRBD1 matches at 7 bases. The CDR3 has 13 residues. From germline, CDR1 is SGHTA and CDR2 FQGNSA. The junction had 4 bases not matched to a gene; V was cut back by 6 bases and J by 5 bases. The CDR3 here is CASRSGTDNEQFF. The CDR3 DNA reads TGTGCCAGCAGATCCGGGACAGACAATGAGCAGTTCTTC.

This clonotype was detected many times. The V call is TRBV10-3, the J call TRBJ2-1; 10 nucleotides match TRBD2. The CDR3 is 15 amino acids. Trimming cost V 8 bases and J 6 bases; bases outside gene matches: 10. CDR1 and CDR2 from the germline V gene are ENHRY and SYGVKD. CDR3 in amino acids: CAIGSGSGRGNEQFF. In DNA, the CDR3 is TGTGCCATCGGATCAGGGAGCGGGAGGGGCAATGAGCAGTTCTTC.

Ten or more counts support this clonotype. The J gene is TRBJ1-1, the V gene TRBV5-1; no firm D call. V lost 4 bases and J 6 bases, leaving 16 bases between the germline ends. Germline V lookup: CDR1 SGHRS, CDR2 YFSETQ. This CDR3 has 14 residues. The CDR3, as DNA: TGCGCCAGCAGCGAAGGGTTATTTGGGCCTGAAGCTTTCTTT. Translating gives CASSEGLFGPEAFF. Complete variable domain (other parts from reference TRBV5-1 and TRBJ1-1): KAGVTQTPRYLIKTRGQQVTLSCSPISGHRSVSWYQQTPGQGLQFLFEYFSETQRNKGNFPGRFSGRQFSNSRSEMNVSTLELGDSALYLCASSEGLFGPEAFFGQGTRLTVV.

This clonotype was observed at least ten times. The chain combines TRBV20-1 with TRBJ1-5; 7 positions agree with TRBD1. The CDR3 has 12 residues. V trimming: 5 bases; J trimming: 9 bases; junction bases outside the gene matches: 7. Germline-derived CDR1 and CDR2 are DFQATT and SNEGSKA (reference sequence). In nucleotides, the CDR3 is TGCAGTGCTTCTCCACAGGGGACGCCCCAGCATTTT. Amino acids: CSASPQGTPQHF.

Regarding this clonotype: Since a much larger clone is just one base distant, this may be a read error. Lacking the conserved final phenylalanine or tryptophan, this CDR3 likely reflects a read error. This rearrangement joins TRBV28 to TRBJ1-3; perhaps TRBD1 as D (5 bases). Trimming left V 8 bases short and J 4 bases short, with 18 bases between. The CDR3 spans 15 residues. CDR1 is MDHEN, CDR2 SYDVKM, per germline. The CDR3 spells CASSAIGGAGNTIYY. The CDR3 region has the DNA TGTGCCAGCTCTGCTATCGGAGGGGCCGGAAACACCATATATTAT.

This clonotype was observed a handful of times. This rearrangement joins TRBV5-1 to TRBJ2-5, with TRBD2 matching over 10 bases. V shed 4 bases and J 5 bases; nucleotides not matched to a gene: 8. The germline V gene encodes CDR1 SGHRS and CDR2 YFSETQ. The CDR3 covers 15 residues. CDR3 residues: CASSLGLAAGETQYF. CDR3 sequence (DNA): TGCGCCAGCAGCCTCGGACTAGCGGCAGGGGAGACCCAGTACTTC.

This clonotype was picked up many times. The CDR3: CASSLTGGSRTGELFF. Written as DNA, the CDR3 is TGTGCCAGCAGCCTCACAGGGGGGAGTAGGACAGGGGAGCTGTTTTTT. V and J are TRBV27 and TRBJ2-2, with TRBD1 matching 8 bases. Germline-derived CDR1 and CDR2 are MNHEY and SMNVEV (reference sequence). V dropped 6 bases and J dropped 8; count of bases not matched to a gene: 14. This CDR3 spans 16 amino acids.

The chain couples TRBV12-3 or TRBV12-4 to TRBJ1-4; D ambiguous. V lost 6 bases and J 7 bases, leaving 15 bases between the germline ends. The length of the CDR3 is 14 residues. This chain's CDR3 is CASRTPGMGEKLFF. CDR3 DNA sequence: TGTGCCAGCAGAACCCCCGGAATGGGTGAAAAACTGTTTTTT.

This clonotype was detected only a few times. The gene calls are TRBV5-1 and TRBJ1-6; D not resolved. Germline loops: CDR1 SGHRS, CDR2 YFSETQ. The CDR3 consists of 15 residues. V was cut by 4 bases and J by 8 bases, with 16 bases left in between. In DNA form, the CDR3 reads TGCGCCAGCAGCCCGGAGTGGCCTGGGGATTCACCCCTCCACTTT. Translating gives CASSPEWPGDSPLHF.

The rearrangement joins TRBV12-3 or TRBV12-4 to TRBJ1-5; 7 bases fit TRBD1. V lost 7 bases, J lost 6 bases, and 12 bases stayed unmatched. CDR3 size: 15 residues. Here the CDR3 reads CASKMGRGRIQPQHF. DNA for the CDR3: TGTGCCAGCAAAATGGGCAGGGGGAGGATTCAGCCCCAGCATTTT.

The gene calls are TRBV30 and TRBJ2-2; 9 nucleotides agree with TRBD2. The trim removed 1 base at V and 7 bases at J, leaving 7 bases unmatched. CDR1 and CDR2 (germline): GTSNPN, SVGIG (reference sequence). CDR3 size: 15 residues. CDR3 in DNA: TGTGCCTGGAGTGGACTAGCGGATTTGGGCGGGGAGCTGTTTTTT. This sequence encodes CAWSGLADLGGELFF.

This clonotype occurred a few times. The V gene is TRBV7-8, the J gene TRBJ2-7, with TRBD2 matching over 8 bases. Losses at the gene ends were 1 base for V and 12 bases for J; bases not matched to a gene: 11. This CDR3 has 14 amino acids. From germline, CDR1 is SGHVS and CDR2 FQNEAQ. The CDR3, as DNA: TGTGCCAGCAGCTTAGACGGGGTTAGCGGGGTTCCGTACTTC. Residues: CASSLDGVSGVPYF.